This TCR beta chain was sequenced during a study of T cell responses to AZD1222 COVID-19 vaccine (dated by TCRdb to about 2021). For context, the study as a whole: AZD1222 recipients with second doses at about 4 weeks or about 12 weeks were pooled, because spike-specific TCR depth and breadth did not differ between schedules. Enrollment into the trials was organized by age into subgroups of 18-55, 56-69 and 70-plus years, and those subgroups contained roughly 150, 30 and 60 TCR-sequenced participants, respectively. A total of around 240 trial participants underwent TCR sequencing, of whom nearly 210 received two doses of AZD1222 and 26 received two doses of the MenACWY control vaccine.

The CDR3 regions of human TCRbeta chains were analyzed by immunosequencing. From the authors' description of their analysis: Repertoire TCRs were matched against a reference library of SARS-CoV-2-specific TCRs generated with the MIRA antigen-specificity platform. Breadth was defined as the fraction of unique TCRs that were SARS-CoV-2-associated, and depth was defined as the fraction of total T cells that were SARS-CoV-2-associated. Using the MIRA data, each spike-specific TCR was assigned both to the spike region to which the TCR was reactive and to a CD4 or CD8 class. Log10-transformed breadth and depth values were compared by one-way ANOVA with Sidak's multiple comparisons tests. TCRdb limited this immuneACCESS table to in-frame rearrangements with V and J called. A share of clones is missing; checked studies link under half to unresolved V genes, and the rest is unexplained. V, J and clone size derive from that table, while D and trimming were established from the DNA sequence. This sample lists 95,000 to 150,000 clones; about 91% were detected once. Of the sample, 4.5% to 6% falls within the top ten clones.

V is reduced by 0 bases and J by 6 bases, leaving a spacing of 9 bases between them. The germline V gene specifies ENHRY as CDR1 and SYGVKD as CDR2. The CDR3 numbers 14 residues from cysteine through phenylalanine. Left in the record is the CDR3 DNA by itself, 42 bases read in frame from the first base. Concerning this clone itself: Its antigen is still unknown. Base-call qualities are not available, and no considerably larger clone is one nucleotide away.

The sample's time point label, decoded: baseline before first vaccination. Samples from vaccinated people were obtained from the UK trials COV001 and COV002, which included a single-blind randomized controlled phase 2/3 trial of AZD1222 (ChAdOx1 nCoV-19) in healthy adults. For TCRbeta chain sequencing, PBMC samples from trial participants were taken at day 0 and at day 28 after the second dose. The paper as a whole reports these results and caveats: Participants were mostly white British, with more females than males. The authors suggested clonal diversity may have been underestimated. After two AZD1222 doses, both the breadth and the depth of spike-specific TCRs were significantly higher than at day 0 and than in MenACWY recipients. CD4 TCRs associated with the vaccine covered the entire spike protein, and the dominant responses were in regions 160-218 and 743-854. No day 14 peak-response samples were available, so repertoires were characterized only after the peak T cell response. Conclusions about previously exposed vaccinees were limited because only six AZD1222 recipients were SARS-CoV-2 seropositive at baseline. In the small 56-69-year group, the increase in depth fell short of significance, most likely because of low power. Epitopes outside the regions mutated in the B.1.351 and B.1.1.7 variants were reportedly recognized by nearly half of the unique spike-specific TCRs.

This specimen consisted of peripheral blood, obtained on day 0 of AZD1222 vaccination. The rearranged chain carries TRBV10-3 and TRBJ1-3, with no D gene named confidently. This clonotype originated in an adult in good health. The DNA reads as follows: TGTGCCATCAGTGAGTCGAGGCAGACAAACACCATATATTTT. It specifies CAISESRQTNTIYF.